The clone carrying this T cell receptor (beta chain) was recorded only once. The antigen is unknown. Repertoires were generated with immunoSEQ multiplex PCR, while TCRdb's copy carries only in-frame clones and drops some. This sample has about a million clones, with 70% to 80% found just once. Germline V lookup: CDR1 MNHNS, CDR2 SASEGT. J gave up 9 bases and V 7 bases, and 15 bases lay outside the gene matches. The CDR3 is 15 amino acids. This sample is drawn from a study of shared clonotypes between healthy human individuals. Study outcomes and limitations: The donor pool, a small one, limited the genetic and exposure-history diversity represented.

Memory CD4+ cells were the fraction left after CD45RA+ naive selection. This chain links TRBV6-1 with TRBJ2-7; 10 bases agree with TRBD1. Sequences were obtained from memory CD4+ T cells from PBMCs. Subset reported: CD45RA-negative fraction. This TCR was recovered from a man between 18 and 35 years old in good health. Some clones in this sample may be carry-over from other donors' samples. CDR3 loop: CASKGGTGDYPRQYF. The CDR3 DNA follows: TGTGCCAGCAAGGGGGGGACAGGGGACTACCCTCGGCAGTACTTC.